This entry describes one TCR beta chain. Its antigen is undetermined. This specimen comes from a study of cytomegalovirus exposure and HLA in healthy donors. Points from the study as a whole: In a later analysis, an Asian-associated ancestry cluster reportedly showed fewer N-insertions than the approximately 660-donor mean.

The CDR3 contains 11 residues. Germline-derived CDR1 and CDR2 are MNHEY and SMNVEV (reference sequence). V was shortened by 3 bases and J by 8 bases, with 5 bases between the two germline ends. Primers: 60 Vbeta forward and 13 Jbeta reverse. Clones were read by immunoSEQ multiplex PCR, and TCRdb kept only the in-frame ones, dropping some. Found here are about 83,000 clones, around 81% of them singletons; the top ten hold approximately 1.9%. J is TRBJ2-1 and V is TRBV27; D not certain. The TCR comes from a woman in her 30s in good health and CMV-seronegative. Sequencing used PBMCs. This CDR3 reads CASSFSHEQFF. CDR3 bases: TGTGCCAGCAGTTTTTCTCATGAGCAGTTCTTC.